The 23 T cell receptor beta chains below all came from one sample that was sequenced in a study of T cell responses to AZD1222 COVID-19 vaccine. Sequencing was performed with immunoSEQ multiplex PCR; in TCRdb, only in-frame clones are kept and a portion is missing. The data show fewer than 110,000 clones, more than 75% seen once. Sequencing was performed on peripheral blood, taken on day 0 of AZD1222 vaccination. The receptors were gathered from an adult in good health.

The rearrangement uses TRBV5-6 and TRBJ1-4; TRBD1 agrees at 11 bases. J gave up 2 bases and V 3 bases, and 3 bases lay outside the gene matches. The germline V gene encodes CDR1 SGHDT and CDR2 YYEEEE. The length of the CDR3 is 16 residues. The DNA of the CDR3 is TGTGCCAGCAGCTGGGGACAGGGGGTTACTAATGAAAAACTGTTTTTT. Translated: CASSWGQGVTNEKLFF.

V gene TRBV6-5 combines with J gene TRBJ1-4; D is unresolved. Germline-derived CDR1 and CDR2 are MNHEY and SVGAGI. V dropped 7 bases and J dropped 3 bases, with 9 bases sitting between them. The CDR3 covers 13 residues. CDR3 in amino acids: CASTGRANEKLFF. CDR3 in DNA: TGTGCCAGCACGGGGAGGGCTAATGAAAAACTGTTTTTT.

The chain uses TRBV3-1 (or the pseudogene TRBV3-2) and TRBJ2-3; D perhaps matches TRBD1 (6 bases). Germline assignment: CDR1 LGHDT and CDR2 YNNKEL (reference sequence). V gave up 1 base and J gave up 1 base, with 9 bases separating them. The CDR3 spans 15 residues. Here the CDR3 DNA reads TGTGCCAGCAGCCAAGGGGCAGGGGGCACAGATACGCAGTATTTT. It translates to CASSQGAGGTDTQYF.

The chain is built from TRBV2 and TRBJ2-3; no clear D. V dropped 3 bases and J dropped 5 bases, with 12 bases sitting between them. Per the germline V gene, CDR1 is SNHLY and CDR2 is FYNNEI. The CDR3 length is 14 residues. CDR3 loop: CASSDFLSEDTQYF. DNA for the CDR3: TGTGCCAGCAGTGATTTTCTCTCGGAAGATACGCAGTATTTT.

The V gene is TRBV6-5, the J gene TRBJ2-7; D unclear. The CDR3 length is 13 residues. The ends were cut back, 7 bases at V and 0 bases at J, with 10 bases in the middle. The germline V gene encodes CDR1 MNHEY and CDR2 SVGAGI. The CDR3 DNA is TGTGCCAGCACGACTCCCAGCTCCTACGAGCAGTACTTC. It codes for CASTTPSSYEQYF.

Here the CDR3 DNA reads TGTGCCACCAGTGACTCGAGCTCCTACAATGAGCAGTTCTTC. This sequence encodes CATSDSSSYNEQFF. The chain combines TRBV24-1 with TRBJ2-1; D gene uncertain. CDR1 and CDR2 (germline): KGHDR, SFDVKD. Trimming took 4 bases from V and 0 from J, leaving 6 bases between them. This CDR3 is built from 14 residues.

The CDR3 DNA reads TGCGCCAGCAGCTTGAAGGGGTTCAACGAATACTACGAGCAGTACTTC. It codes for CASSLKGFNEYYEQYF. This chain connects TRBV5-1 to TRBJ2-7, with D perhaps TRBD1 (5 bases). V lost 1 base and J 3 bases, leaving 17 bases between the germline ends. Germline V gene data show CDR1 as SGHRS and CDR2 as YFSETQ. The CDR3 has 16 amino acids.

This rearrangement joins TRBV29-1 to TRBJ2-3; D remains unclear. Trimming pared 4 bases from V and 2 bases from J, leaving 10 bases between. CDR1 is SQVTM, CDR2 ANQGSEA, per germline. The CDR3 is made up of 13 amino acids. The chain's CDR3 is CSVVGSFTDTQYF. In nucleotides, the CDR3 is TGCAGCGTTGTGGGCTCCTTCACAGATACGCAGTATTTT.

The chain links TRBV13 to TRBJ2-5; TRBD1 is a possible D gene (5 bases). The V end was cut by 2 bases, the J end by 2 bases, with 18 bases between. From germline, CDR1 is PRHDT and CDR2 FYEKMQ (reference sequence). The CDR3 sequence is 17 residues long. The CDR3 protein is CASSLLIARGIQETQYF. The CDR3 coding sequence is TGTGCCAGCAGCTTACTGATTGCAAGGGGTATACAAGAGACCCAGTACTTC.

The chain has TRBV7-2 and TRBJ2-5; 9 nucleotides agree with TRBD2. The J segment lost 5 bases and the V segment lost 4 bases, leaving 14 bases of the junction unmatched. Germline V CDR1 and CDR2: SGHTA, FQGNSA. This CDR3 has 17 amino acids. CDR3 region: CASSSRPMTSGGETQYF. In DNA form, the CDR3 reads TGTGCCAGCAGCTCCCGCCCCATGACTAGCGGAGGGGAGACCCAGTACTTC.

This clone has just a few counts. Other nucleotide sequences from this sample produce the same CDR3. The CDR3 DNA reads TGTGCCAGCAGTAGTGGCAATCAGCCCCAGCATTTT. Translated: CASSSGNQPQHF. V and J are TRBV6-5 and TRBJ1-5; D unclear. The CDR3 totals 12 residues. Between the trimmed V and J ends, which lost 5 bases and 2 bases, there was a span of 4 bases. Germline lookup yields CDR1 MNHEY and CDR2 SVGAGI.

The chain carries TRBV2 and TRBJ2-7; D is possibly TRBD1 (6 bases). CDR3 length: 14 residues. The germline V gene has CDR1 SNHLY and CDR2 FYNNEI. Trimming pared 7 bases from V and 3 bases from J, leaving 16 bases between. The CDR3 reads CASTKQGRDYEQYF. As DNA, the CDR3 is TGTGCCAGCACCAAACAGGGCCGTGACTACGAGCAGTACTTC.

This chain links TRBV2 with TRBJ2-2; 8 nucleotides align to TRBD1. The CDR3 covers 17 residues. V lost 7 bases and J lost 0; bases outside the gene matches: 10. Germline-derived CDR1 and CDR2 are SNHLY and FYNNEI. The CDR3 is CASTHPLDRANTGELFF. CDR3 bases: TGTGCCAGCACTCATCCTCTGGACAGGGCGAACACCGGGGAGCTGTTTTTT.

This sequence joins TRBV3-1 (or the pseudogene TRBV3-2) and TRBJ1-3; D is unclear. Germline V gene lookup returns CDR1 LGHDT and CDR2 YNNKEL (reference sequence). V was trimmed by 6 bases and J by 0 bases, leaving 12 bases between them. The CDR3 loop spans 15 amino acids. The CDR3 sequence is CASSYNKLSGNTIYF. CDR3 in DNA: TGTGCCAGCAGTTACAACAAGCTCTCTGGAAACACCATATATTTT.

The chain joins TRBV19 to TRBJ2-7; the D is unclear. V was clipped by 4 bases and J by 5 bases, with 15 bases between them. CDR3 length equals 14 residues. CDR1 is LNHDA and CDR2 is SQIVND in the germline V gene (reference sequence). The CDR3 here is CASSTSSGLHEQYF. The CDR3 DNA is TGTGCCAGTAGTACCTCCAGTGGGCTACACGAGCAGTACTTC.

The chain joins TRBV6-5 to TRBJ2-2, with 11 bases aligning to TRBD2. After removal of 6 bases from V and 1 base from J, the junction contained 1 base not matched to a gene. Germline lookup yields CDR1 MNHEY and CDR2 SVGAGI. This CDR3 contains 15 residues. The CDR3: CASRLAGGNTGELFF. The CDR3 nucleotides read TGTGCCAGCAGGCTAGCGGGGGGGAACACCGGGGAGCTGTTTTTT.

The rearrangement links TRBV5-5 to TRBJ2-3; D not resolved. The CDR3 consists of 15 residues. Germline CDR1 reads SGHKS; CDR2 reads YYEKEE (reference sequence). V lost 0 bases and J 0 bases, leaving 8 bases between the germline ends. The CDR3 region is CASSLVWSSTDTQYF. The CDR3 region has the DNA TGTGCCAGCAGCTTGGTGTGGAGTAGCACAGATACGCAGTATTTT.

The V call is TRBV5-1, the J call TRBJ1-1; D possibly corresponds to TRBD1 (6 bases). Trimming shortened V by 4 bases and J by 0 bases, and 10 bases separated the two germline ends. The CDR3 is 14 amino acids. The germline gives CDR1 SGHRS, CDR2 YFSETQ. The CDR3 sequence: CASSVGQLNTEAFF. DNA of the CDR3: TGCGCCAGCAGCGTAGGACAGCTGAACACTGAAGCTTTCTTT.

DNA of the CDR3: TGTGCCAGCAGCCAAGACACGACAGGGTATGGTTCACCCCTCCACTTT. It encodes CASSQDTTGYGSPLHF. The V and J genes are TRBV3-1 (or the pseudogene TRBV3-2) and TRBJ1-6, with TRBD1 matching over 7 bases. CDR1 is LGHDT, CDR2 YNNKEL, per germline (reference sequence). V lost 0 bases and J lost 9; bases outside the gene matches: 8. This CDR3 is built from 16 residues.

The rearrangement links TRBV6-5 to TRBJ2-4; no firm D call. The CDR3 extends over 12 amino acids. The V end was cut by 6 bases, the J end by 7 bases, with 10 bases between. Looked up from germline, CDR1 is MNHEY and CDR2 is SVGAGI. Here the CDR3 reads CASRPTENIQYF. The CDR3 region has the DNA TGTGCCAGCAGACCTACTGAGAACATTCAGTACTTC.

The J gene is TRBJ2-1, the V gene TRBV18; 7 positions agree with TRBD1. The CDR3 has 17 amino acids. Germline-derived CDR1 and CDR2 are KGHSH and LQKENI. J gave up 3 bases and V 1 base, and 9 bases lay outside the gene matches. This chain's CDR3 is CASSPQRGQRNYNEQFF. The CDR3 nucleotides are TGTGCCAGCTCACCACAGAGGGGACAGAGAAACTACAATGAGCAGTTCTTC.

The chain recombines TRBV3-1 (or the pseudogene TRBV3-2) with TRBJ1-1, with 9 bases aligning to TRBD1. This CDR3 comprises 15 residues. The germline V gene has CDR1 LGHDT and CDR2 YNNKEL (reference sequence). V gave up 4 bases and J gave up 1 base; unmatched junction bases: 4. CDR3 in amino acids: CASSRPGQGNTEAFF. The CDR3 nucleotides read TGTGCCAGCAGCCGACCGGGACAGGGGAACACTGAAGCTTTCTTT.

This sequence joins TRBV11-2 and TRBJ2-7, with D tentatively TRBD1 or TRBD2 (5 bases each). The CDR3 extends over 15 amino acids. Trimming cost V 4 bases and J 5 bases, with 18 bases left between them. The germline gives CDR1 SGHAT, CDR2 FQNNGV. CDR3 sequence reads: CASSSPRDGFNEQYF. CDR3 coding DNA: TGTGCCAGCAGCTCCCCCCGGGACGGCTTTAACGAGCAGTACTTC.